These 4 T cell receptor beta chains were all obtained from the same sample, sequenced in a study of CD8 T cells in Susac syndrome. With random hexamers, reverse transcription was performed on about 0.5 to 1 ug of RNA. MiXCR was run by TCRdb on the immunoSEQ multiplex PCR reads, yielding one entry per CDR3 protein. Seen here are around 200,000 distinct CDR3 sequences, over 85% observed once, and the top ten hold about 0.094%. Sequencing used CD4+ T cells from PBMCs. All receptors derive from a human donor in good health.

The CDR3 protein is CSVRQGAITDTQYF. In nucleotides, the CDR3 is TGCAGCGTGCGACAGGGGGCTATAACAGATACGCAGTATTTT. This chain connects TRBV29-1 to TRBJ2-3, with 10 bases aligning to TRBD1. The CDR3 is 14 amino acids. Germline CDR1 SQVTM, CDR2 ANQGSEA. Trimming at V came to 6 bases and at J to 3 bases, leaving 6 bases not matched to a gene.

The chain employs TRBV20-1 and TRBJ2-7; D call uncertain. CDR1 and CDR2 from the germline V gene are DFQATT and SNEGSKA (reference sequence). The CDR3 totals 14 residues. V was shortened by 6 bases and J by 0 bases, with 15 bases between the two germline ends. The CDR3 region is CSAPTARASYEQYV. The CDR3 DNA sequence: TGCAGTGCGCCAACGGCCCGGGCCTCCTACGAGCAGTACGTC.

The rearrangement links TRBV6-2 or TRBV6-3 to TRBJ1-2; D unresolved. Trimming took 1 base from V and 6 from J, leaving 18 bases between them. CDR3 length equals 16 residues. Germline V CDR1 and CDR2: MNHEY, SVGEGT. As DNA, the CDR3 is TGTGCCAGCAGTTACTACGGACGGCCGTCGGGCGATGGCTACACCTTC. Its translation is CASSYYGRPSGDGYTF.

This clonotype was recorded only once. This CDR3 reads CASSLARGLPNQPQHF. In DNA, the CDR3 is TGCGCCAGCAGCTTGGCCAGGGGACTCCCCAATCAGCCCCAGCATTTT. The chain couples TRBV5-1 to TRBJ1-5; D is perhaps TRBD1 (6 bases). The CDR3 is 16 amino acids. Germline V CDR1 and CDR2: SGHRS, YFSETQ. V was cut by 0 bases and J by 3 bases, with 13 bases left in between.